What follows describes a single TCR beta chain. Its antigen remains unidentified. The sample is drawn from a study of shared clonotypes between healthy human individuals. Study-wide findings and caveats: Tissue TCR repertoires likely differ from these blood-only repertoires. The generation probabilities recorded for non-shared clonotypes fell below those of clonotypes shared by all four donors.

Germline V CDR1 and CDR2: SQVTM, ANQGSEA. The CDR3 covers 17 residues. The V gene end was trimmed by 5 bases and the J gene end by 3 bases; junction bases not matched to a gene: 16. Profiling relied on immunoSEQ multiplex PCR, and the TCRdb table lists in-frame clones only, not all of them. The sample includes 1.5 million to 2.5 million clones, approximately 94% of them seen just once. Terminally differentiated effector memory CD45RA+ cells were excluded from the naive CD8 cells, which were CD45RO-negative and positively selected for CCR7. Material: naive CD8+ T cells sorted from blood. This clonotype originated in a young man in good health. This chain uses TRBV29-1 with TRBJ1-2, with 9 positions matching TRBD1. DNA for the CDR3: TGCAGCGTTTCAACACTTCCGGGACAGGGAGAGGACTATGGCTACACCTTC. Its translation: CSVSTLPGQGEDYGYTF.